This record looks at one T cell receptor (beta chain) sequence and its context. Its antigen is unidentified. This sample is part of a study of T cell responses to AZD1222 COVID-19 vaccine. Study-wide results and caveats: The peak T cell response came first, and repertoires were sampled only after it. At baseline, seropositivity was found in only six or seven AZD1222 recipients.

Sequencing used immunoSEQ multiplex PCR; TCRdb keeps in-frame clones, though not all of them. Of approximately 200,000 clones in the sample, 80% to 90% are singletons; the top ten hold approximately 2.5%. The sample was peripheral blood, taken on day 0 of MenACWY control vaccination. This sequence was found in an adult in good health.

CDR3 loop: CASSQGDRGSDTQYF. Here the CDR3 DNA reads TGCGCCAGCAGCCAAGGAGACAGGGGGTCAGATACGCAGTATTTT. The chain employs TRBV4-1 and TRBJ2-3, with 9 bases aligning to TRBD1. Germline loops: CDR1 MGHRA, CDR2 YSYEKL. CDR3 length: 15 amino acids. Germline trimming cut 1 base from V and 4 bases from J; bases unmatched to any gene: 3.